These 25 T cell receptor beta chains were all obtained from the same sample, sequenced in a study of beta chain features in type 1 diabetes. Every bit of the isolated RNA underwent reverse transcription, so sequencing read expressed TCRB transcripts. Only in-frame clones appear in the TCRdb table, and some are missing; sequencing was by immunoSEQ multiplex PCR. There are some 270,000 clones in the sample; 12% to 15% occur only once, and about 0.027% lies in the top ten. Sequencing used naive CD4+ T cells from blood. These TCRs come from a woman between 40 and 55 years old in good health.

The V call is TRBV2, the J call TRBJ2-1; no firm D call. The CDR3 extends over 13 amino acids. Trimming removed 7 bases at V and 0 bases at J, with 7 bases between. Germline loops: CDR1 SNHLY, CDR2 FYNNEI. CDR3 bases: TGTGCCAGCACCAGAAGCTCCTACAATGAGCAGTTCTTC. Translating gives CASTRSSYNEQFF.

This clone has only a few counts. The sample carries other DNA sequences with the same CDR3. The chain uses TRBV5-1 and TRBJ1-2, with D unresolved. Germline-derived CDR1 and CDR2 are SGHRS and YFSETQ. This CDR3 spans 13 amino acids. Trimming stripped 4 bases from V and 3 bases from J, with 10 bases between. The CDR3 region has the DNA TGCGCCAGCAGCCGGGATAGGGACTATGGCTACACCTTC. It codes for CASSRDRDYGYTF.

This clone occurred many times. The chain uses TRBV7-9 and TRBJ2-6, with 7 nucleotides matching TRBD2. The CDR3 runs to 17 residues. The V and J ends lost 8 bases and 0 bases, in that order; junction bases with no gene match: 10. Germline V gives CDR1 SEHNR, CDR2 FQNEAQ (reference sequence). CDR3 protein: CASVSGTTISGANVLTF. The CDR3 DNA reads TGTGCCAGCGTTTCCGGGACTACCATCTCTGGGGCCAACGTCCTGACTTTC.

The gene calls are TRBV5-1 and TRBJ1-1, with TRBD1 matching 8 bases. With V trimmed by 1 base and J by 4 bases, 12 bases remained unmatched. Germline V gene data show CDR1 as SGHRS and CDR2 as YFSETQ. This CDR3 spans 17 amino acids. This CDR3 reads CASSLQGASGVSTEAFF. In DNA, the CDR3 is TGCGCCAGCAGCTTGCAGGGGGCGTCGGGGGTAAGCACTGAAGCTTTCTTT.

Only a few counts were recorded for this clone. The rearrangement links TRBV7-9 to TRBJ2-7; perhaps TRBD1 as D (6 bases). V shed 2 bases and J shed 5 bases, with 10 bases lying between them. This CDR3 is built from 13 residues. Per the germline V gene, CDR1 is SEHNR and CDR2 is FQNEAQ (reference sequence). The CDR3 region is CASSLPGAHEQYF. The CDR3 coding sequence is TGTGCCAGCAGCTTACCAGGGGCCCACGAGCAGTACTTC. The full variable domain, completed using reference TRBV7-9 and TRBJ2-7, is DTGVSQNPRHKITKRGQNVTFRCDPISEHNRLYWYRQTLGQGPEFLTYFQNEAQLEKSRLLSDRFSAERPKGSFSTLEIQRTEQGDSAMYLCASSLPGAHEQYFGPGTRLTVT.

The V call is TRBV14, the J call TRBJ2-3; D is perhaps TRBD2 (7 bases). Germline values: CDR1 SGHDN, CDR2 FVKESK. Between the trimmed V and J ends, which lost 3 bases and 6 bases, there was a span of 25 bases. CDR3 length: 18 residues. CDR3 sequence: CASSQYLPSGGRSDTQYF. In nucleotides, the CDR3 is TGTGCCAGCAGCCAGTACCTCCCATCCGGGGGGCGGTCCGATACGCAGTATTTT.

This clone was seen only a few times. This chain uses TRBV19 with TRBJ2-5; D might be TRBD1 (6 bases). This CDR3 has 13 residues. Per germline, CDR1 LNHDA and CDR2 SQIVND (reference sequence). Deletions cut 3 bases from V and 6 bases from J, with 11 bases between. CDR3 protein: CASSISQGKTQYF. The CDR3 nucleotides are TGTGCCAGTAGTATCTCCCAGGGGAAGACCCAGTACTTC.

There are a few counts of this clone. The CDR3 is CASSSTGLPTDTQYF. The DNA of the CDR3 is TGTGCCAGCAGCAGCACGGGACTTCCGACAGATACGCAGTATTTT. The V and J genes are TRBV5-6 and TRBJ2-3, with a possible D match to TRBD2 (6 bases). V shed 4 bases and J shed 3 bases, with 15 bases lying between them. Germline V gene lookup returns CDR1 SGHDT and CDR2 YYEEEE. CDR3 size: 15 residues.

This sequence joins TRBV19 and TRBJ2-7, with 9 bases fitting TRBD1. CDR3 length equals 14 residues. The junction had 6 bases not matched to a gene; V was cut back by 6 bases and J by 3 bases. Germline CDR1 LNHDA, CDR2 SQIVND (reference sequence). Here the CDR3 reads CASSRTGEFYEQYF. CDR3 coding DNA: TGTGCCAGTAGCCGGACAGGGGAGTTCTACGAGCAGTACTTC.

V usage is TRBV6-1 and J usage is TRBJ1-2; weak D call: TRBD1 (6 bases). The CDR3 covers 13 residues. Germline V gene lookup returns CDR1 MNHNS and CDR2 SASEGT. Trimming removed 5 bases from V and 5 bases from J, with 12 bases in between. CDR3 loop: CASSRTELYGYTF. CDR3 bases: TGTGCCAGCAGTAGGACAGAACTTTATGGCTACACCTTC.

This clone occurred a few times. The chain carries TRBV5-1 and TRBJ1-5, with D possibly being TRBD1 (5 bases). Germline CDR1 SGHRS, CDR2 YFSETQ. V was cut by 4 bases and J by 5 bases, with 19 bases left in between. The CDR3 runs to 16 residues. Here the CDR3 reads CASSPGPGSLYQPQHF. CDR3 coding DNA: TGCGCCAGCAGCCCAGGGCCGGGCTCGCTTTATCAGCCCCAGCATTTT.

The CDR3 reads CASSLGLAGAVDTQYF. The CDR3 coding sequence is TGTGCCAGCAGCTTAGGTCTAGCGGGGGCGGTAGATACGCAGTATTTT. The chain employs TRBV7-2 and TRBJ2-3; TRBD2 matches at 10 bases. The CDR3 runs to 16 residues. In germline, CDR1 is SGHTA, CDR2 FQGNSA. With V trimmed by 1 base and J by 5 bases, 6 bases remained unmatched.

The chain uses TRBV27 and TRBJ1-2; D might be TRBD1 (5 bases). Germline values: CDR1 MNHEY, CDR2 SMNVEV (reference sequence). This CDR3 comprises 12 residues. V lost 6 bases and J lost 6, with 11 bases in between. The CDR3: CASREGRDGYTF. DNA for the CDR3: TGTGCCAGCAGGGAGGGGAGGGATGGCTACACCTTC.

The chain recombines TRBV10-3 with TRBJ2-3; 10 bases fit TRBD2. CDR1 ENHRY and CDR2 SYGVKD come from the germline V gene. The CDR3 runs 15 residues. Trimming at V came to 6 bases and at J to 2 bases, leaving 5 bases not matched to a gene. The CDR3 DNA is TGTGCCATCAGCGAGACTAGCGGGCACACAGATACGCAGTATTTT. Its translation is CAISETSGHTDTQYF.

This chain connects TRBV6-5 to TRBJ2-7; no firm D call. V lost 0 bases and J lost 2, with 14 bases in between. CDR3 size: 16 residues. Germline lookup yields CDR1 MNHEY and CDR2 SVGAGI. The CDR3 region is CASSYSLWQKAYEQYF. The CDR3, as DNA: TGTGCCAGCAGTTACTCTTTGTGGCAGAAAGCCTACGAGCAGTACTTC.

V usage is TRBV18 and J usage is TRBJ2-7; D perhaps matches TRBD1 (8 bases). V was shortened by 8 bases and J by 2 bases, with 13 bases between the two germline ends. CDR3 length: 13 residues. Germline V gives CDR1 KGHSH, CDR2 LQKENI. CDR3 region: CASTTGGAYEQYF. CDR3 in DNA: TGTGCCAGCACAACAGGGGGGGCCTACGAGCAGTACTTC.

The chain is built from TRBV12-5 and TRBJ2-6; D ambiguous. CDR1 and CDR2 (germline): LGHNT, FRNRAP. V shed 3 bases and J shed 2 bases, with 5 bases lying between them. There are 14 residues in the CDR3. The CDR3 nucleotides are TGTGCTAGTGGTTTAACAGCTGGGGCCAACGTCCTGACTTTC. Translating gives CASGLTAGANVLTF. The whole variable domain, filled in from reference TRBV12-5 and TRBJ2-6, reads DARVTQTPRHKVTEMGQEVTMRCQPILGHNTVFWYRQTMMQGLELLAYFRNRAPLDDSGMPKDRFSAEMPDATLATLKIQPSEPRDSAVYFCASGLTAGANVLTFGAGSRLTVL.

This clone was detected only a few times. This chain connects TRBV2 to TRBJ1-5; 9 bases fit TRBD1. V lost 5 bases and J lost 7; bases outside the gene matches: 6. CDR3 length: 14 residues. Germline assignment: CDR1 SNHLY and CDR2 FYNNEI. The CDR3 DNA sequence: TGTGCCAGCAGTCACCGGGACAGGGACCAGCCCCAGCATTTT. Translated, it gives CASSHRDRDQPQHF.

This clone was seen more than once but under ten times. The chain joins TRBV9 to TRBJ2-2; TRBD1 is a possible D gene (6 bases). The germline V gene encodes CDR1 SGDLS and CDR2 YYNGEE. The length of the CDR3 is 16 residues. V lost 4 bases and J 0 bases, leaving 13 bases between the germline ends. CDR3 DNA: TGTGCCAGCAGCCCCAGGACAGATCCGAACACCGGGGAGCTGTTTTTT. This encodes CASSPRTDPNTGELFF.

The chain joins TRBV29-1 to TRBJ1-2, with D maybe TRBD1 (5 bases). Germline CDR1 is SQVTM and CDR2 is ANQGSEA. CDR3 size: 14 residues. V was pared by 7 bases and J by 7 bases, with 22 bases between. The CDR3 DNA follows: TGCAGCGCAGAGAAAACCCCGGGAGGGGTTGGCTACACCTTC. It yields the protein CSAEKTPGGVGYTF.

The CDR3 sequence is CASTDSPVGANVLTF. The CDR3 DNA is TGTGCCAGTACGGACAGCCCTGTGGGGGCCAACGTCCTGACTTTC. This chain joins TRBV2 and TRBJ2-6, with D possibly being TRBD1 (6 bases). Deletions cut 9 bases from V and 4 bases from J, with 16 bases between. This CDR3 region has 15 residues. Germline assignment: CDR1 SNHLY and CDR2 FYNNEI.

This chain's CDR3 is CASRLQKGAGEQYF. Written as DNA, the CDR3 is TGTGCCAGCCGGCTTCAGAAGGGGGCGGGCGAGCAGTACTTC. The J gene is TRBJ2-7, the V gene TRBV19; 7 bases are a match to TRBD1. In germline, CDR1 is LNHDA, CDR2 SQIVND (reference sequence). J was trimmed by 6 bases and V by 9 bases; bases with no gene match: 14. The CDR3 has 14 residues. The complete variable domain, with remaining parts taken from reference TRBV19 and TRBJ2-7, reads DGGITQSPKYLFRKEGQNVTLSCEQNLNHDAMYWYRQDPGQGLRLIYYSQIVNDFQKGDIAEGYSVSREKKESFPLTVTSAQKNPTAFYLCASRLQKGAGEQYFGPGTRLTVT.

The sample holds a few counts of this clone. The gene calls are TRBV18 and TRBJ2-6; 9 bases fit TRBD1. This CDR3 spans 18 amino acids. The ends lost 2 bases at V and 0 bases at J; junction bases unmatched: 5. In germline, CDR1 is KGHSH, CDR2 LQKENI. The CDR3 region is CASSPAAGQGSGANVLTF. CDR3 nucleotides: TGTGCCAGCTCACCAGCCGCGGGACAGGGCTCTGGGGCCAACGTCCTGACTTTC.

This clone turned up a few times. CDR3 in DNA: TGTGCCAGCTCACCACCGAACTTCCAAGAGACCCAGTACTTC. Protein: CASSPPNFQETQYF. This rearrangement joins TRBV18 to TRBJ2-5; D remains ambiguous. The CDR3 sequence is 14 residues long. The germline V gene has CDR1 KGHSH and CDR2 LQKENI. V was pared by 0 bases and J by 1 base, with 6 bases between. Using reference TRBV18 and TRBJ2-5 for the parts outside the CDR3, the full variable domain is NAGVMQNPRHLVRRRGQEARLRCSPMKGHSHVYWYRQLPEEGLKFMVYLQKENIIDESGMPKERFSAEFPKEGPSILRIQQVVRGDSAAYFCASSPPNFQETQYFGPGTRLLVL.

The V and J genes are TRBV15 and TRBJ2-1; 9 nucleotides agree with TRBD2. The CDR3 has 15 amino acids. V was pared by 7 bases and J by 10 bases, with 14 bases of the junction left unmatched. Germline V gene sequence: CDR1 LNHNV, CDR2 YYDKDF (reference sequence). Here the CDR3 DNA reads TGTGCCACCACCAGCAGGCGGGGGGGACCAAGAGAGCAGTTCTTC. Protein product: CATTSRRGGPREQFF.